This T cell receptor beta chain was recorded in a study of T-cell reconstitution after alpha-beta-depleted transplantation in children. A library of TCRbeta sequences, prepared with unique molecular identifiers, was generated. Each CDR3 protein gets one entry after TCRdb re-called the PCR reads with MiXCR. The table has about 610,000 distinct CDR3 sequences, roughly 10% seen once. This clonotype showed up many times. Germline V gene sequence: CDR1 ENHRY, CDR2 SYGVKD. The V end was cut by 4 bases, the J end by 0 bases, with 10 bases between. The CDR3 has 15 amino acids. The chain uses TRBV10-3 and TRBJ2-1; either TRBD1 or TRBD2 may fit D (5 bases each). Source: PBMCs from the stem cell graft donor, taken from the stem cell graft. The sequence came from a human donor who donated a stem cell graft to a child with acute myeloid leukemia. The CDR3 region is CAISGDGGSYNEQFF. The CDR3 DNA reads as TGTGCCATCAGTGGGGATGGGGGCTCCTACAATGAGCAGTTCTTC.